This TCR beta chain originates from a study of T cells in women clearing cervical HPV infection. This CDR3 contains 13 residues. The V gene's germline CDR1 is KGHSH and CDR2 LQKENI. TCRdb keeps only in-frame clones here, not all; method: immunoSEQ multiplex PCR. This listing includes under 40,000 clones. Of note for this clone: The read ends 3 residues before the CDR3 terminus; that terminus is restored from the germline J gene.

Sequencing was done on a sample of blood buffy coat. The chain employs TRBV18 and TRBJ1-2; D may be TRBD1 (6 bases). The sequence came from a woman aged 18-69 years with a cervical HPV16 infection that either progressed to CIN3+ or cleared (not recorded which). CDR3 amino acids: CASSGRGAYDYTF. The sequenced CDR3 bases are TGTGCCAGCTCGGGGCGGGGGGCCTACGAC.